This entry is about one TCR beta chain. Authors' data handling: Amplification with reference gene primers provided the estimates of nucleated cell counts. The repertoire was sequenced with immunoSEQ multiplex PCR; TCRdb's copy has only in-frame clones and lacks some. The V and J calls and clone size are taken from that table; D and trimming were inferred from the DNA. The sample has 150,000 to 200,000 clones, roughly 85% seen once. This sample stems from a study of blood T cell repertoires in COVID-19. Study-level information: Acute and convalescent COVID-19 samples came from the United States, Italy and Spain.

Trimming stripped 2 bases from V and 0 bases from J, with 23 bases between. The CDR3 runs 20 residues. Germline assignment: CDR1 SGHRS and CDR2 YFSETQ. The sequence came from a human donor with acute or convalescent COVID-19. The donor label of this sample is uncertain. This rearrangement joins TRBV5-1 to TRBJ2-2; a possible D gene is TRBD1 (6 bases). The specimen was peripheral blood. Here the CDR3 reads CASSFGGYTGHIANTGELFF. The CDR3 bases are TGCGCCAGCAGCTTCGGAGGATATACGGGACACATCGCGAACACCGGGGAGCTGTTTTTT.